Described below is a single T cell receptor (beta chain) sequence and its context. Antigen: not known. This entry is derived from a study of cytomegalovirus exposure and HLA in healthy donors. Study in general: The same platform as the approximately 640 first-cohort repertoires was used for the roughly 130 validation repertoires, a later analysis reported.

Study outcomes and limitations: Testing in vitro showed a few CMV-associated chains specific for CMV antigens.

Trimming took 1 base from V and 4 from J; bases not matched to a gene: 4. The CDR3 extends over 16 amino acids. In germline, CDR1 is SGHDN, CDR2 FVKESK. TCRdb's copy holds only in-frame clones and misses some; the assay was immunoSEQ multiplex PCR. The sample lists a few hundred thousand clones; roughly 90% were seen once. The sequenced material came from PBMCs. This clonotype was obtained from a man aged 30-40 years in good health and CMV-seronegative. The chain employs TRBV14 and TRBJ2-7; 13 bases agree with TRBD2. The CDR3, as DNA: TGTGCCAGCAGCCAAGGGGGACTAGCGGGGCTATACGAGCAGTACTTC. Protein sequence: CASSQGGLAGLYEQYF.